This TCR beta chain emerged from a study of T-cell reconstitution after alpha-beta-depleted transplantation in children (dated by TCRdb to 2016 to 2017). The study in broad terms: Using TCR repertoire profiling, the study followed T-cell immune reconstitution in a quantitative way in children after TCRalphabeta/CD19-depleted allogeneic hematopoietic cell transplantation. Results and caveats for the whole study, not just this receptor: About two months after transplant, the apparently early recovery of alphabetaT-cell counts reportedly depended on just several hundred clones that had expanded rapidly and came from non-depleted graft cells. In some patients, high TCRbeta diversity at day 60 was attributed to recipient T cells and intrathymic progenitors that had survived conditioning. Hyperexpanded clone frequencies declined over subsequent months; after one year, T-cell counts and TCRbeta diversity were mostly attributed to newly produced T cells.

V sheds 0 bases and J sheds 6 bases, leaving 7 bases between their ends. From a lookup of the germline V gene, CDR1 and CDR2 are SGHRS and YFSETQ. The CDR3 runs 12 amino acids, cysteine and phenylalanine included. Just the 36-base CDR3 DNA is kept, in frame starting at base 1. Library construction relied on PCR. Data came from an Illumina HiSeq 2500. Molecular barcoding was employed in the preparation of TCR libraries, with unique molecular identifiers being used to normalize TCRbeta repertoire quantification. Using fastp at Q25 and MiXCR, TCRdb reprocessed the public reads and kept productive beta chains. Each entry is one CDR3 protein sequence, shown with its most common DNA and genes. The sample includes around 270,000 distinct CDR3 sequences, with 10% observed a single time. Approximately 7% of the sample is taken by the ten largest. Many counts were recorded for this clonotype. Its antigen is unknown. Per-base quality was not reported, and no clone a single base away is much larger than it.

Reading the label with the study, this specimen's treatment or condition is: allogeneic hematopoietic cell transplantation with graft depleted of TCRalphabeta T cells and CD19 B cells. The transplant recipients were children given TCRalphabeta/CD19-depleted allogeneic hematopoietic cell grafts. The sequences come from PBMCs, collected before TCRalphabeta/CD19-depleted stem cell transplant. The rearranged chain carries TRBV5-1 and TRBJ2-7, with an unclear D gene assignment. The TCR comes from a boy under two years old with acute myeloid leukemia, due to receive a stem cell transplant. The base sequence is TGCGCCAGCAGCTTGGAAGGGCCCGAGCAGTACTTC. This translates into CASSLEGPEQYF. Joined to the reference TRBV5-1 and TRBJ2-7 proteins, this CDR3 gives the full variable domain: KAGVTQTPRYLIKTRGQQVTLSCSPISGHRSVSWYQQTPGQGLQFLFEYFSETQRNKGNFPGRFSGRQFSNSRSEMNVSTLELGDSALYLCASSLEGPEQYFGPGTRLTVT.